This record looks at one T cell receptor beta chain sequence and its context. These data come from a study of blood T cell repertoires in COVID-19. Study-level information: Samples representing acute and convalescent COVID-19 were sourced from the United States, Italy and Spain. The cDNA or gDNA used as material had been derived from T cells, B-cell-depleted T cells, or PBMCs.

Authors' data handling: The authors estimated nucleated cell counts from reference gene primer amplification. TCRdb's table, derived via immunoSEQ multiplex PCR, lists solely in-frame clones and lacks some. Clone size and the V and J calls come from that table; the DNA yielded D and trimming. This sample yields about 52,000 clones, of which less than 95% are seen a single time; around 3.1% belongs to the top ten. Germline V lookup: CDR1 SGHTS, CDR2 YDEGEE. The CDR3 sequence is 15 residues long. Trimming removed 0 bases from V and 6 bases from J; junction bases left unmatched: 4. Sequenced: peripheral blood. V is TRBV5-8 and J is TRBJ2-7, with 12 positions matching TRBD1. The clonotype was recovered from a human donor in a cohort sampled during active COVID-19. The CDR3 region is CASSLAGTGGREQYF. CDR3 bases: TGTGCCAGCAGCTTGGCCGGGACAGGGGGCCGCGAGCAGTACTTC.